This TCR beta chain was found in a study of cytomegalovirus exposure and HLA in healthy donors. Overall study context: Earlier work reported around 110 million unique TCR beta sequences from some 170 million T cells.

Findings and caveats of the study: Reportedly, a later analysis found an Asian-associated ancestry cluster had fewer N-insertions than the approximately 670-donor mean. Using a false discovery rate of 0.05, a later analysis showed that about 16,000 TCR beta sequences were associated with HLA alleles.

It was with 60 Vbeta and 13 Jbeta primers that the PCR ran. Repertoires were generated with immunoSEQ multiplex PCR, while TCRdb's copy carries only in-frame clones and drops some. The table shows 130,000 or so clones, with approximately 82% occurring only once. The CDR3 is 14 residues long. Germline-derived CDR1 and CDR2 are MNHNS and SASEGT. V gave up 3 bases and J gave up 4 bases, with 10 bases separating them. This clone was seen only a few times. Its specificity is not known. This CDR3 is also generated by other DNA sequences in the sample. The TCR comes from a man younger than 35 in good health and CMV-seropositive. The sequenced sample consisted of PBMCs. The chain has TRBV6-1 and TRBJ1-5, with D perhaps TRBD1 (5 bases). CDR3 residues: CASSDNRPNQPQHF. The CDR3 DNA follows: TGTGCCAGCAGTGATAACAGGCCAAATCAGCCCCAGCATTTT.